This is a list of T cell receptor beta chains from one sample in a study of blood T cell repertoires in COVID-19. Assay used: immunoSEQ multiplex PCR; TCRdb lists only in-frame clones, some missing. Seen here are about 140,000 clones, about 80% observed once, and the top ten hold roughly 4.8%. Material: peripheral blood. All receptors come from a human donor in a cohort sampled during active COVID-19. Both conserved end residues are part of each CDR3. A D gene is named only where the DNA matches it firmly. The size of a clone is reported for some rows only, either as once, few or many, or as a class for expanded clones.

clone size,D gene,J gene,CDR3 length,V gene,CDR3 DNA,CDR3 protein
once,.,TRBJ2-2,15,TRBV5-1,TGCGCCAGCATCCCCGAGTATCGTACCACCGGGGAGCTGTTTTTT,CASIPEYRTTGELFF
.,.,TRBJ2-7,11,TRBV28,TGTGCCAGCAGCTACTCATACGAGCAGTACTTC,CASSYSYEQYF
.,.,TRBJ2-1,17,TRBV7-8,TGTGCCAGCAGCTCCTTTGAGGATATGCGGTCGGACAATGAGCAGTTCTTC,CASSSFEDMRSDNEQFF
.,TRBD1,TRBJ1-3,15,TRBV7-9,TGTGCCAGCAGCTTAGGGGACAGGGGGTTAAACACCATATATTTT,CASSLGDRGLNTIYF
.,TRBD2,TRBJ2-5,15,TRBV6-5,TGTGCCAGCAGAAGGACTAGCGGGACCCAAGAGACCCAGTACTTC,CASRRTSGTQETQYF
few,TRBD1,TRBJ1-5,14,TRBV7-9,TGTGCCAGCAGCATCGGACAGGCCAATCAGCCCCAGCATTTT,CASSIGQANQPQHF
.,.,TRBJ2-1,15,TRBV19,TGTGCCAGTAGTATAGGCGGACAGAACTACAATGAGCAGTTCTTC,CASSIGGQNYNEQFF
.,.,TRBJ2-1,16,TRBV5-1,TGCGCCAGCGGACTCGACTCTGGGAGCTCCTACAATGAGCAGTTCTTC,CASGLDSGSSYNEQFF
.,TRBD2,TRBJ2-3,15,TRBV13,TGTGCCAGCTCCACGGCTAGCGGATTTGCAGATACGCAGTATTTT,CASSTASGFADTQYF
.,.,TRBJ2-5,16,TRBV6-1,TGTGCCAGCAGTGAGGGCCCAGGGGGGAGCCAAGAGACCCAGTACTTC,CASSEGPGGSQETQYF
.,.,TRBJ1-2,13,TRBV2,TGTGCCAGCAGTGGCCAGGGTGACTATGGCTACACCTTC,CASSGQGDYGYTF
.,TRBD1,TRBJ2-5,16,TRBV9,TGTGCCAGCAGCGTAGATTGGAACAGGGGCTGGGAGACCCAGTACTTC,CASSVDWNRGWETQYF
few,.,TRBJ2-1,12,TRBV12-3/TRBV12-4,TGTGCCAGCAGTCTCGACAGCCCAGAGCAGTTCTTC,CASSLDSPEQFF
.,.,TRBJ1-2,17,TRBV2,TGTGCCAGCAGTGAAGGGGGGGGCGTGATGAAGAACTATGGCTACACCTTC,CASSEGGGVMKNYGYTF
few,TRBD1,TRBJ2-7,12,TRBV28,TGTGCCAGCAGGGGACAGGGATACGAGCAGTACTTC,CASRGQGYEQYF
.,.,TRBJ2-5,14,TRBV3-1/TRBV3-2,TGTGCCAGCAGCCATCCGACTAGTCCGGAGACCCAGTACTTC,CASSHPTSPETQYF
.,TRBD2,TRBJ2-1,18,TRBV4-2,TGTGCCAGCAGCCATACAGAGGCTAGCGGGAGGCCAGGGGATGAGCAGTTCTTC,CASSHTEASGRPGDEQFF